This T cell receptor beta chain was documented in a study of T cell responses to AZD1222 COVID-19 vaccine. Broader study findings: Donors skewed white British and female; clonal diversity was possibly underestimated. Repertoire sampling happened only post peak T cell response. Breadth and depth of Spike-specific TCRs rose after two AZD1222 doses. Reports indicate that nearly half of spike-specific TCRs are directed at unmutated variant regions.

Assay used: immunoSEQ multiplex PCR; TCRdb lists only in-frame clones, some missing. The sample lists some 150,000 clones, 90% to 95% occurring once. A remark on this clone: Its antigen is still unknown.

The CDR3 consists of 14 residues. Germline V gene data show CDR1 as SGDLS and CDR2 as YYNGEE. After removal of 4 bases from V and 7 bases from J, the junction contained 8 bases not matched to a gene. The gene calls are TRBV9 and TRBJ1-2; 9 nucleotides line up with TRBD1. The sequence came from an adult in good health. This specimen was peripheral blood, taken on day 0 of AZD1222 vaccination. CDR3 amino acids: CASSLTGTGSGYTF. The CDR3 nucleotides are TGTGCCAGCAGCCTGACCGGGACAGGGTCTGGCTACACCTTC.